This entry lists 19 T cell receptor beta chains sequenced from one sample in a study of OX40 agonist ivuxolimab in advanced cancers. Sequenced by immunoSEQ multiplex PCR; TCRdb stores in-frame clones only, minus some. The sample has 52,000 or so clones; roughly 93% are singletons. The sample here was CD4+ or CD8+ T cells sorted from blood, taken in a trial of the OX40 agonist ivuxolimab. All receptors come from an adult with an advanced solid tumor such as melanoma, head and neck, liver or kidney cancer.

This chain links TRBV28 with TRBJ2-1; 8 nucleotides match TRBD2. CDR1 and CDR2 from the germline V gene are MDHEN and SYDVKM. This CDR3 has 16 amino acids. V shed 7 bases, J shed 2 bases, and the junction held 10 bases outside the gene matches. The CDR3 reads CASTPLSGSPYNEQFF. CDR3 nucleotides: TGTGCCAGCACCCCCCTCAGCGGGAGCCCCTACAATGAGCAGTTCTTC.

The rearrangement uses TRBV4-1 and TRBJ2-3; the match to TRBD2 covers 7 bases. From germline, CDR1 is MGHRA and CDR2 YSYEKL. The V and J ends lost 1 base and 4 bases, in that order; junction bases with no gene match: 14. This CDR3 is 18 amino acids long. DNA for the CDR3: TGCGCCAGCAGCCAAGTGGGGCACGGGGAGGGGAATTCAGATACGCAGTATTTT. Translated, it gives CASSQVGHGEGNSDTQYF.

The chain recombines TRBV4-2 with TRBJ2-1; D may be TRBD2 (5 bases). The CDR3 loop spans 17 amino acids. Germline V gives CDR1 LGHNA, CDR2 YNFKEQ. Trimming removed 0 bases at V and 7 bases at J, with 19 bases between. CDR3 DNA: TGTGCCAGCAGCCAAGATCGGACTTCCACCCTTCGGAATGAGCAGTTCTTC. It translates to CASSQDRTSTLRNEQFF.

The V call is TRBV7-9, the J call TRBJ2-2, with 9 positions matching TRBD1. The length of the CDR3 is 16 residues. Germline CDR1 is SEHNR and CDR2 is FQNEAQ (reference sequence). V lost 5 bases and J lost 5; bases outside the gene matches: 9. The CDR3 DNA is TGTGCCAGCAGCCCACTCCTGGGACAGGGTACCGGGGAGCTGTTTTTT. Encoded protein: CASSPLLGQGTGELFF.

This chain connects TRBV15 to TRBJ2-6, with no clear D. Germline V gene data show CDR1 as LNHNV and CDR2 as YYDKDF (reference sequence). This CDR3 spans 15 amino acids. Trimming shortened V by 4 bases and J by 4 bases, and 11 bases separated the two germline ends. The CDR3 spells CATSTGSVGANVLTF. CDR3 sequence (DNA): TGTGCCACCAGCACTGGTAGTGTAGGGGCCAACGTCCTGACTTTC.

This sequence joins TRBV27 and TRBJ2-2, with D unclear. CDR3 length: 13 amino acids. Per germline, CDR1 MNHEY and CDR2 SMNVEV (reference sequence). V was shortened by 1 base and J by 5 bases, with 5 bases between the two germline ends. The chain's CDR3 is CASSLYGTGELFF. The DNA for the CDR3 is TGTGCCAGCAGTTTATATGGGACCGGGGAGCTGTTTTTT.

J is TRBJ2-4 and V is TRBV10-3; TRBD2 might be the D (6 bases). Germline loops: CDR1 ENHRY, CDR2 SYGVKD. Trimming took off 3 bases at V and 2 bases at J, with 11 bases between the two ends. The CDR3 contains 15 residues. The CDR3 sequence is CAISDGGDSKNIQYF. CDR3 nucleotide sequence: TGTGCCATCAGTGATGGCGGGGACTCCAAAAACATTCAGTACTTC.

The chain joins TRBV9 to TRBJ2-7; D is uncertain. Germline V gene data show CDR1 as SGDLS and CDR2 as YYNGEE. V dropped 4 bases and J dropped 4 bases, with 18 bases sitting between them. This CDR3 is 15 amino acids long. CDR3 nucleotides: TGTGCCAGCAGCCCCCGAGACCGGCGAGATTACGAGCAGTACTTC. Translated: CASSPRDRRDYEQYF.

The chain joins TRBV7-8 to TRBJ1-5; 8 nucleotides agree with TRBD1. J gave up 3 bases and V 4 bases, and 2 bases lay outside the gene matches. Germline V CDR1 and CDR2: SGHVS, FQNEAQ. The CDR3 totals 14 residues. The CDR3 loop reads CASSSTGANQPQHF. The CDR3 bases are TGTGCCAGCAGCTCGACAGGGGCCAATCAGCCCCAGCATTTT.

The rearrangement uses TRBV6-5 and TRBJ1-5; D call uncertain. Trimming pared 5 bases from V and 5 bases from J, leaving 13 bases between. The length of the CDR3 is 14 residues. The germline V gene encodes CDR1 MNHEY and CDR2 SVGAGI. The CDR3 is CASSPFSRDQPQHF. In DNA form, the CDR3 reads TGTGCCAGCAGTCCCTTCTCGAGGGATCAGCCCCAGCATTTT.

This chain connects TRBV11-2 to TRBJ2-7; TRBD1 matches at 8 bases. The V gene's germline CDR1 is SGHAT and CDR2 FQNNGV. The CDR3 is 14 residues long. V lost 1 base and J lost 2; bases outside the gene matches: 1. This CDR3 reads CASSLGTGTYEQYF. CDR3 DNA: TGTGCCAGCAGCTTAGGGACAGGGACCTACGAGCAGTACTTC.

The V gene is TRBV6-6, the J gene TRBJ2-7; no reliable D call. V was pared by 0 bases and J by 5 bases, with 5 bases between. The CDR3 consists of 12 residues. In germline, CDR1 is MNHNY, CDR2 SVGAGI (reference sequence). This CDR3 reads CASSYSVDEQYF. The CDR3 DNA reads as TGTGCCAGCAGTTACTCGGTTGACGAGCAGTACTTC.

The genes are TRBV7-2 and TRBJ2-7; D is perhaps TRBD2 (6 bases). Germline V gene sequence: CDR1 SGHTA, CDR2 FQGNSA. V lost 5 bases and J 3 bases, leaving 20 bases between the germline ends. This CDR3 is 16 amino acids long. The chain's CDR3 is CASSPLGMQGGYEQYF. The DNA for the CDR3 is TGTGCCAGCAGCCCCCTAGGGATGCAGGGAGGCTACGAGCAGTACTTC.

V usage is TRBV6-5 and J usage is TRBJ1-1; D remains unclear. The germline gives CDR1 MNHEY, CDR2 SVGAGI. V lost 0 bases to trimming and J lost 2 bases, with 7 bases between them. The CDR3 consists of 14 residues. CDR3 sequence reads: CASSYSEGNTEAFF. In nucleotides, the CDR3 is TGTGCCAGCAGTTACTCGGAGGGAAACACTGAAGCTTTCTTT.

This clone was observed once. The chain has TRBV5-4 and TRBJ1-1; D is possibly TRBD1 (6 bases). Per germline, CDR1 SGHNT and CDR2 YYREEE (reference sequence). V was clipped by 1 base and J by 0 bases, with 16 bases between them. This CDR3 has 17 amino acids. The CDR3: CASSLMGASPVNTEAFF. CDR3 coding DNA: TGTGCCAGCAGCTTGATGGGGGCCTCCCCGGTGAACACTGAAGCTTTCTTT.

V gene TRBV5-5 combines with J gene TRBJ2-1, with D perhaps matching TRBD1 or TRBD2 (6 bases each). This CDR3 has 15 amino acids. CDR1 and CDR2 from the germline V gene are SGHKS and YYEKEE (reference sequence). Deletions cut 0 bases from V and 0 bases from J, with 7 bases between. The CDR3 is CASSLEGGSYNEQFF. CDR3 in DNA: TGTGCCAGCAGCTTGGAGGGGGGCTCCTACAATGAGCAGTTCTTC.

This chain links TRBV7-6 with TRBJ1-2; no clear D gene. The CDR3 length is 14 residues. Germline CDR1 is SGHVS and CDR2 is FNYEAQ. Trimming removed 3 bases from V and 0 bases from J, with 8 bases in between. CDR3 in amino acids: CASSFQEANYGYTF. The CDR3 coding sequence is TGTGCCAGCAGCTTCCAAGAAGCTAACTATGGCTACACCTTC.

This chain connects TRBV10-3 to TRBJ2-3; D gene uncertain. The CDR3 runs 11 residues. V lost 10 bases and J 3 bases, leaving 8 bases between the germline ends. Looked up from germline, CDR1 is ENHRY and CDR2 is SYGVKD. The CDR3 DNA is TGTGCCACTGGGGATACAGATACGCAGTATTTT. Encoded protein: CATGDTDTQYF.

The chain has TRBV4-3 and TRBJ2-5, with TRBD1 matching over 7 bases. The CDR3 totals 18 residues. Per germline, CDR1 LGHNA and CDR2 YSLEER. V shed 1 base, J shed 4 bases, and the junction held 15 bases outside the gene matches. CDR3 amino acids: CASSQGDSIHPSGETQYF. Here the CDR3 DNA reads TGCGCCAGCAGCCAAGGGGACAGCATTCACCCCTCGGGAGAGACCCAGTACTTC.